The 22 T cell receptor beta chains below were found in one sample sequenced in a study of CD8 T cells in ankylosing spondylitis. Which antigens these TCRs recognize remains unknown. Study results and limitations: One TCR beta motif, made up of roughly 8 highly homologous variants, appeared characteristic of ankylosing spondylitis blood.

TCRdb recomputed calls from the 5' RACE reads with MiXCR, one row per CDR3 protein. The sample records around 770,000 distinct CDR3 sequences, 15% to 20% being singletons. Sequencing input: blood, either unsorted or a sorted T cell fraction (not recorded which). These receptors were taken from a male donor with ankylosing spondylitis.

This clonotype appeared a few times. This chain uses TRBV6-1 with TRBJ1-1; no definite D call. Trimming removed 4 bases at V and 3 bases at J, with 15 bases between. The V gene's germline CDR1 is MNHNS and CDR2 SASEGT. The CDR3 has 15 amino acids. The CDR3, as DNA: TGTGCCAGCAGTGGAGCGGAGCCTGGGCACACTGAAGCTTTCTTT. It codes for CASSGAEPGHTEAFF.

The chain has TRBV28 and TRBJ2-5, with a tentative D call TRBD2 (7 bases). CDR3 size: 16 residues. Trimming pared 6 bases from V and 5 bases from J, leaving 22 bases between. Germline V CDR1 and CDR2: MDHEN, SYDVKM. CDR3 loop: CASSPQRGGAMETQYF. The DNA of the CDR3 is TGTGCCAGCAGCCCTCAGCGAGGGGGGGCGATGGAGACCCAGTACTTC.

CDR3 residues: CASSHEGETQYF. The CDR3 nucleotides read TGTGCCAGCAGCCACGAGGGAGAGACCCAGTACTTC. The rearrangement joins TRBV12-3 or TRBV12-4 to TRBJ2-5; a possible D gene is TRBD2 (5 bases). The CDR3 is 12 residues long. V dropped 6 bases and J dropped 4 bases, with 9 bases sitting between them.

This clonotype was counted between two and nine times. This rearrangement joins TRBV6-1 to TRBJ2-5; tentative D call: TRBD2 (6 bases). V lost 7 bases to trimming and J lost 5 bases, with 17 bases between them. Germline CDR1 reads MNHNS; CDR2 reads SASEGT. The CDR3 has 14 amino acids. The CDR3 region has the DNA TGTGCCAGCACGCGGAGGGGACCCTCGGAGACCCAGTACTTC. Translated, it gives CASTRRGPSETQYF.

The rearrangement uses TRBV6-1 and TRBJ1-5; D may be TRBD1 (5 bases). This CDR3 contains 15 residues. Trimming took off 4 bases at V and 4 bases at J, with 14 bases between the two ends. Germline-derived CDR1 and CDR2 are MNHNS and SASEGT. The DNA of the CDR3 is TGTGCCAGCAGTGGGGAGGGGTTAGGGAATCAGCCCCAGCATTTT. This encodes CASSGEGLGNQPQHF.

The chain couples TRBV5-1 to TRBJ1-5; a weak D match, TRBD1 (5 bases). Germline lookup yields CDR1 SGHRS and CDR2 YFSETQ. With 2 bases removed from V and 6 bases from J, the gap between germline ends came to 9 bases. CDR3 length: 13 amino acids. CDR3 nucleotides: TGCGCCAGCAGCTTCGTTGGGGGTCAGCCCCAGCATTTT. Its translation: CASSFVGGQPQHF.

CDR3 DNA sequence: TGTGCCAGCAGTCCTATCCTAGATGGGGCTAGCACAGATACGCAGTATTTT. As protein: CASSPILDGASTDTQYF. The chain couples TRBV12-3 or TRBV12-4 to TRBJ2-3; perhaps TRBD1 as D (5 bases). Trimming cost V 5 bases and J 0 bases, with 18 bases left between them. The CDR3 covers 17 residues.

This clonotype was counted a few times. The rearrangement uses TRBV7-6 and TRBJ2-1; 11 bases align to TRBD2. Germline V gene sequence: CDR1 SGHVS, CDR2 FNYEAQ. With V trimmed by 2 bases and J by 6 bases, 9 bases remained unmatched. This CDR3 comprises 17 residues. Written as DNA, the CDR3 is TGTGCCAGCAGCTTATTCGCACTAGCGGGAGCTGGCAATGAGCAGTTCTTC. Residues: CASSLFALAGAGNEQFF.

This clonotype was detected only a few times. V usage is TRBV20-1 and J usage is TRBJ2-1; the D is unclear. The CDR3 consists of 13 residues. With 1 base removed from V and 3 bases from J, the gap between germline ends came to 7 bases. Germline CDR1 and CDR2: DFQATT and SNEGSKA (reference sequence). The CDR3 nucleotides read TGCAGTGCTAGAGCAGGAAACTACAATGAGCAGTTCTTC. Translating gives CSARAGNYNEQFF.

This clonotype was picked up a small number of times. V gene TRBV9 combines with J gene TRBJ2-7; possibly TRBD1 for D (6 bases). Trimming shortened V by 4 bases and J by 2 bases, and 19 bases separated the two germline ends. This CDR3 region has 16 residues. The germline gives CDR1 SGDLS, CDR2 YYNGEE. CDR3 nucleotide sequence: TGTGCCAGCAGCCAAGGCCGGGACAAAAGGACCTACGAGCAGTACTTC. It is translated as CASSQGRDKRTYEQYF.

The table lists this clonotype with a few counts. The chain combines TRBV3-1 with TRBJ2-1; D is perhaps TRBD1 (6 bases). The V end was cut by 3 bases, the J end by 0 bases, with 12 bases between. Looked up from germline, CDR1 is LGHDT and CDR2 is YNNKEL (reference sequence). There are 16 residues in the CDR3. In nucleotides, the CDR3 is TGTGCCAGCAGCCACTGGACAGCTCACTCCTACAATGAGCAGTTCTTC. It codes for CASSHWTAHSYNEQFF.

This clonotype was seen ten or more times. The CDR3 sequence: CASSSPSGTEAFF. CDR3 coding DNA: TGTGCCAGCAGCTCCCCTTCGGGAACTGAAGCTTTCTTT. The chain uses TRBV5-6 and TRBJ1-1, with D unclear. Germline assignment: CDR1 SGHDT and CDR2 YYEEEE. CDR3 length: 13 residues. V was clipped by 3 bases and J by 5 bases, with 11 bases between them. Drawing the rest from reference TRBV5-6 and TRBJ1-1, the complete variable domain is DAGVTQSPTHLIKTRGQQVTLRCSPKSGHDTVSWYQQALGQGPQFIFQYYEEEERQRGNFPDRFSGHQFPNYSSELNVNALLLGDSALYLCASSSPSGTEAFFGQGTRLTVV.

This clonotype was detected a few times. The genes are TRBV11-2 and TRBJ2-7; TRBD1 is a possible D gene (6 bases). Trimming pared 1 base from V and 3 bases from J, leaving 13 bases between. Germline CDR1 and CDR2: SGHAT and FQNNGV. The CDR3 has 15 residues. The CDR3 reads CASSLAKGTLYEQYF. CDR3 nucleotides: TGTGCCAGCAGCTTAGCAAAGGGGACACTCTACGAGCAGTACTTC.

This chain links TRBV7-9 with TRBJ2-1; D call uncertain. The germline CDR1 and CDR2 sequences are SEHNR and FQNEAQ (reference sequence). This CDR3 comprises 11 residues. Trimming removed 2 bases at V and 10 bases at J, with 6 bases between. The CDR3 nucleotides read TGTGCCAGCAGCTTACCCGGCGAGCAGTTCTTC. Translating it yields CASSLPGEQFF. The complete variable domain, with remaining parts taken from reference TRBV7-9 and TRBJ2-1, reads DTGVSQNPRHKITKRGQNVTFRCDPISEHNRLYWYRQTLGQGPEFLTYFQNEAQLEKSRLLSDRFSAERPKGSFSTLEIQRTEQGDSAMYLCASSLPGEQFFGPGTRLTVL.

The rearrangement uses TRBV20-1 and TRBJ2-5; possible D gene TRBD1, 6 bases. Germline CDR1 reads DFQATT; CDR2 reads SNEGSKA (reference sequence). V gave up 0 bases and J gave up 2 bases, with 13 bases separating them. The CDR3 length is 15 residues. CDR3 amino acids: CSARDRTALQETQYF. The DNA of the CDR3 is TGCAGTGCTAGAGATCGGACAGCCCTACAAGAGACCCAGTACTTC.

The chain links TRBV7-9 to TRBJ2-5; tentatively, D is TRBD1 (6 bases). The CDR3 is made up of 11 amino acids. The V end lost 4 bases, the J end lost 12 bases, and 12 bases lay between the germline ends. Germline V gene data show CDR1 as SEHNR and CDR2 as FQNEAQ (reference sequence). The CDR3: CASSWGRDKYF. CDR3 nucleotide sequence: TGTGCCAGCAGCTGGGGACGGGACAAGTACTTC.

This sequence joins TRBV5-6 and TRBJ2-1; the match to TRBD1 covers 7 bases. V was pared by 3 bases and J by 3 bases, with 12 bases of the junction left unmatched. CDR1 is SGHDT and CDR2 is YYEEEE in the germline V gene. This CDR3 is built from 17 residues. The CDR3 sequence: CASSYLVLGQNYNEQFF. CDR3 coding DNA: TGTGCCAGCAGCTACTTGGTCTTGGGACAGAACTACAATGAGCAGTTCTTC.

This sequence joins TRBV7-3 and TRBJ2-3; a possible D gene is TRBD1 (5 bases). V gave up 2 bases and J gave up 1 base, with 13 bases separating them. This CDR3 spans 16 amino acids. Germline V gene sequence: CDR1 SGHTA, CDR2 FQGTGA. The CDR3 loop reads CASSLSGLGGTDTQYF. The CDR3 DNA is TGTGCCAGCAGCTTATCAGGCCTAGGGGGCACAGATACGCAGTATTTT.

The V gene is TRBV20-1, the J gene TRBJ1-1; D call uncertain. V gave up 0 bases and J gave up 0 bases, with 11 bases separating them. Germline V CDR1 and CDR2: DFQATT, SNEGSKA (reference sequence). The CDR3 is made up of 15 amino acids. CDR3 coding DNA: TGCAGTGCTAGAGACCCCAGAGGGTTGAACACTGAAGCTTTCTTT. Translated, it gives CSARDPRGLNTEAFF.

This clonotype has more than one count but fewer than ten. This chain joins TRBV19 and TRBJ1-2, with D perhaps TRBD1 (5 bases). With 4 bases removed from V and 6 bases from J, the gap between germline ends came to 18 bases. There are 15 residues in the CDR3. Germline CDR1 LNHDA, CDR2 SQIVND (reference sequence). The CDR3 DNA sequence: TGTGCCAGTAGTAAAGGCGGGGCCCAGCGAAATGGCTACACCTTC. It is translated as CASSKGGAQRNGYTF.

This clonotype showed up just a few times. The rearrangement links TRBV24-1 to TRBJ2-4, with D possibly TRBD1 on 5 matching bases. Between the trimmed V and J ends, which lost 3 bases and 3 bases, there was a span of 14 bases. This CDR3 has 16 amino acids. Germline V gene lookup returns CDR1 KGHDR and CDR2 SFDVKD. The CDR3 reads CATSDGRVTGKNIQYF. The CDR3 bases are TGTGCCACCAGTGATGGCAGGGTGACGGGCAAAAACATTCAGTACTTC.

CDR3 region: CSAVARSAYNEQFF. CDR3 sequence (DNA): TGCAGTGCTGTGGCTAGGAGCGCTTACAATGAGCAGTTCTTC. The chain is built from TRBV20-1 and TRBJ2-1; no clear D. Germline-derived CDR1 and CDR2 are DFQATT and SNEGSKA (reference sequence). This CDR3 has 14 amino acids. Trimming stripped 5 bases from V and 4 bases from J, with 15 bases between.